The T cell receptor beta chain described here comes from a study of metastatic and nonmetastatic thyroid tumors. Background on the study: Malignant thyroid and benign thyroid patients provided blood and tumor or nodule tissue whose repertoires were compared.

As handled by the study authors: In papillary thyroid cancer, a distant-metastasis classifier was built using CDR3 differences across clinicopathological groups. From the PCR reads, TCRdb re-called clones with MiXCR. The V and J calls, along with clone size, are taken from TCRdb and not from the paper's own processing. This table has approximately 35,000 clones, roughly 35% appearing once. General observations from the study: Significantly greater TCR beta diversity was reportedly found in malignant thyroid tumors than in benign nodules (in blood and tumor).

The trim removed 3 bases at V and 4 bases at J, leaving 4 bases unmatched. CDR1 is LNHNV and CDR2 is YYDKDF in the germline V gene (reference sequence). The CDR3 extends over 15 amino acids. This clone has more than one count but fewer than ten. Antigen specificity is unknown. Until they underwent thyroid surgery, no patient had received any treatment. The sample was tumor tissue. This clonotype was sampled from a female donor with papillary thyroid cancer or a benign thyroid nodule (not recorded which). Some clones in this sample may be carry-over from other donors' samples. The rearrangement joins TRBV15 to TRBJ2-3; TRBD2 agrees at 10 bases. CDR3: CATSSGAGGSDTQYF. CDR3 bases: TGTGCCACCAGCAGTGGAGCGGGAGGGTCAGATACGCAGTATTTT.